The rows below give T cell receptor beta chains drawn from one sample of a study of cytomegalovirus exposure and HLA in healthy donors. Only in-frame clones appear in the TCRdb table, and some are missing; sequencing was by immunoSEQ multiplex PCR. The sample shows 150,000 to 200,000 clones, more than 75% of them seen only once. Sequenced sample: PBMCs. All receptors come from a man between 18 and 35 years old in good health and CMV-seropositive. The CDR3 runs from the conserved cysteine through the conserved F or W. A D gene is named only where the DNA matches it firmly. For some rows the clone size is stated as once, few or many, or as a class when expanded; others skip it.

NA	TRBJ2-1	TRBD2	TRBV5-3	TGTGCTTCGGGGGGAGGGTTGGGCTCCTACAATGAGCAGTTCTTC	CASGGGLGSYNEQFF
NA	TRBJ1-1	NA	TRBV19	TGTGCCAGTAGTATCGCGATACTCATGAACACTGAAGCTTTCTTT	CASSIAILMNTEAFF
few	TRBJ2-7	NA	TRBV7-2	TGTGCCAGCAGCTTAGGTCACAGCTCCTACGAGCAGTACTTC	CASSLGHSSYEQYF
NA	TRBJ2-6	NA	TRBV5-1	TGCGCCAGCAGCTTGGCCGGAAGCTCTGGGGCCAACGGCCTGACTTTC	CASSLAGSSGANGLTF
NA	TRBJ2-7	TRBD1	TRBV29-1	TGCAGCGCTTCGGGACAGGGTTTGGGTGAGCAGTACTTC	CSASGQGLGEQYF
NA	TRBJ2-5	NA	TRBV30	TGTGCCTGGACCGGGCGGGGCCCACAAGAGACCCAGTACTTC	CAWTGRGPQETQYF
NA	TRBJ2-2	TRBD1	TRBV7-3	TGTGCCAGCAGCTTGAAGACAGGGGGTACCGGGGAGCTGTTTTTT	CASSLKTGGTGELFF
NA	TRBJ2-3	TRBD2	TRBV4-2	TGTGCCAGCAGCCAAGAACGGGGGGGCGGGACAGATACGCAGTATTTT	CASSQERGGGTDTQYF
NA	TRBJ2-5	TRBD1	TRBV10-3	TGTGCCATCAGGGGACAGGGGGCAGAGACCCAGTACTTC	CAIRGQGAETQYF
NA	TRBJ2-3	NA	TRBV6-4	TGTGCCAGCAGTGAGGTACAGGAACCAGATACGCAGTATTTT	CASSEVQEPDTQYF
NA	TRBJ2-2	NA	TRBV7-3	TGTGCCAGCAGCTTAGAGTCGGGCACCGGGGAGCTGTTTTTT	CASSLESGTGELFF
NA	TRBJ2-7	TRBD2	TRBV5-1	TGCGCCAGCAGCTCTTACGGCGGACTAGCCGACGAGCAGTACTTC	CASSSYGGLADEQYF
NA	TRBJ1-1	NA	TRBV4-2	TGTGCCAGCAGCCGCTCGACATACACGAACACTGAAGCTTTCTTT	CASSRSTYTNTEAFF